The 7 T cell receptor beta chains presented below share a single source sample, sequenced in a study of T cell responses to AZD1222 COVID-19 vaccine. Produced via immunoSEQ multiplex PCR; TCRdb's table is partial and in-frame only. The sample has over 150,000 clones, less than 95% seen once. The specimen was peripheral blood, collected on day 0 of AZD1222 vaccination. These receptors came from an adult in good health.

This sequence joins TRBV5-1 and TRBJ1-6; 7 positions match TRBD1. Germline V lookup: CDR1 SGHRS, CDR2 YFSETQ. The V gene end was trimmed by 4 bases and the J gene end by 8 bases; junction bases not matched to a gene: 12. This CDR3 region has 16 residues. The CDR3 region is CASSLSGTARYSPLHF. The DNA for the CDR3 is TGCGCCAGCAGCCTATCGGGGACAGCCCGTTATTCACCCCTCCACTTT.

The V call is TRBV25-1, the J call TRBJ1-2; TRBD1 is a possible D gene (6 bases). V gave up 4 bases and J gave up 6 bases, with 9 bases separating them. The CDR3 is 12 residues long. Germline V lookup: CDR1 MGHDK, CDR2 SYGVNS. Here the CDR3 DNA reads TGTGCCAGCAGTGGAAACAGGGATGGCTACACCTTC. This gives the protein CASSGNRDGYTF.

The DNA of the CDR3 is TGTGCCAGCAGCCAAGCGGGACGGCACTATAATTCACCCCTCCACTTT. Amino acid sequence: CASSQAGRHYNSPLHF. The V call is TRBV14, the J call TRBJ1-6; possibly TRBD1 for D (5 bases). V gave up 1 base and J gave up 3 bases, with 10 bases separating them. The CDR3 runs to 16 residues. CDR1 is SGHDN and CDR2 is FVKESK in the germline V gene.

V and J are TRBV18 and TRBJ1-1, with TRBD1 matching over 8 bases. J lost 0 bases, V lost 3 bases, and 6 bases had no gene match. This CDR3 region has 16 residues. Germline lookup yields CDR1 KGHSH and CDR2 LQKENI. This CDR3 reads CASSPTGTGLNTEAFF. For the CDR3, the DNA is TGTGCCAGCTCACCGACCGGGACAGGACTGAACACTGAAGCTTTCTTT.

The chain joins TRBV29-1 to TRBJ1-5; the match to TRBD1 covers 7 bases. The CDR3 sequence is 13 residues long. Germline V gene lookup returns CDR1 SQVTM and CDR2 ANQGSEA. The V and J ends lost 5 bases and 5 bases, in that order; junction bases with no gene match: 6. CDR3 coding DNA: TGCAGCGTTACAACAGGGGCTGATCAGCCCCAGCATTTT. Translation gives CSVTTGADQPQHF.

This clone was recorded a few times. The chain recombines TRBV19 with TRBJ1-1; TRBD1 agrees at 9 bases. Germline loops: CDR1 LNHDA, CDR2 SQIVND (reference sequence). The V segment lost 6 bases and the J segment 5 bases; nucleotides outside the gene matches: 4. The CDR3 runs 13 residues. The CDR3 sequence: CASRDRGRTEAFF. CDR3 in DNA: TGTGCCAGTAGGGACAGGGGTCGGACTGAAGCTTTCTTT.

V and J are TRBV4-1 and TRBJ1-3; tentative D call: TRBD1 (6 bases). CDR1 MGHRA and CDR2 YSYEKL come from the germline V gene. This CDR3 has 16 residues. V was cut by 0 bases and J by 4 bases, with 13 bases left in between. CDR3 in amino acids: CASSQERGARGNTIYF. CDR3 coding DNA: TGCGCCAGCAGCCAAGAGCGGGGGGCGAGGGGAAACACCATATATTTT.